This paragraph covers one T cell receptor (beta chain) sequence. These data are taken from a study of blood T cell repertoires in COVID-19. Study in general: Specimens from acute and convalescent COVID-19 originated in the United States, Italy and Spain. The analysed material was cDNA or gDNA that came from T cells, B-cell-depleted T cells, or PBMCs.

As originally analysed: From reference gene primer amplification, estimates of nucleated cell counts were derived. Using immunoSEQ multiplex PCR, the repertoire was profiled, and TCRdb retains in-frame clones only, with some absent. V, J and clone size are those of that table, while D and trimming were read from the DNA. In the table there are approximately 530,000 clones, roughly 89% of which are singletons. CDR3 size: 15 residues. Germline V gene sequence: CDR1 LNHNV, CDR2 YYDKDF (reference sequence). The ends were cut back, 4 bases at V and 0 bases at J, with 7 bases in the middle. The sample comprised peripheral blood. The rearrangement links TRBV15 to TRBJ2-6; D is unresolved. The clonotype comes from a woman aged 45-65 years with COVID-19, enrolled during active disease. The CDR3 reads CATSIDLSGANVLTF. For the CDR3, the DNA is TGTGCCACCAGCATAGATCTCTCTGGGGCCAACGTCCTGACTTTC.